This passage covers 4 T cell receptor beta chains from one sample sequenced in a study of cytomegalovirus exposure and HLA in healthy donors. The PCR used 60 Vbeta and 13 Jbeta primers. Profiling relied on immunoSEQ multiplex PCR, and the TCRdb table lists in-frame clones only, not all of them. This sample has about 160,000 clones, with roughly 76% found just once. Sequenced sample: PBMCs. All receptors come from a human donor in good health.

The chain uses TRBV4-1 and TRBJ1-1; 12 bases match TRBD1. The CDR3 length is 15 residues. V dropped 2 bases and J dropped 11; count of bases not matched to a gene: 9. CDR1 is MGHRA and CDR2 is YSYEKL in the germline V gene. The CDR3 spells CASSQSGTGGGEAFF. The CDR3 region has the DNA TGCGCCAGCAGCCAATCCGGGACAGGGGGCGGGGAGGCTTTCTTT.

The chain uses TRBV27 and TRBJ2-5, with 10 nucleotides matching TRBD2. The V and J ends lost 6 bases and 2 bases, in that order; junction bases with no gene match: 12. Germline loops: CDR1 MNHEY, CDR2 SMNVEV (reference sequence). The CDR3 sequence is 17 residues long. CDR3 DNA sequence: TGTGCCAGCAGCCGAATCGGGACTAGCGTTCGGCAAGAGACCCAGTACTTC. Protein sequence: CASSRIGTSVRQETQYF.

CDR3 residues: CAISEYIWAFF. In DNA form, the CDR3 reads TGTGCCATCAGTGAATACATATGGGCTTTCTTT. The chain uses TRBV10-3 and TRBJ1-1; D uncertain. Germline values: CDR1 ENHRY, CDR2 SYGVKD. The CDR3 covers 11 residues. V gave up 3 bases and J gave up 11 bases, with 10 bases separating them.

The J gene is TRBJ2-7, the V gene TRBV5-5; no clear D. Trimming shortened V by 2 bases and J by 0 bases, and 6 bases separated the two germline ends. The CDR3 length is 13 residues. Germline CDR1 SGHKS, CDR2 YYEKEE (reference sequence). The CDR3 loop is CASSFPGSYEQYF. The CDR3 DNA sequence: TGTGCCAGCAGCTTCCCCGGCTCCTACGAGCAGTACTTC.